This TCR beta chain stems from a study of T cell repertoires in cytomegalovirus infection. Study background: Based on public TCR beta signatures, there were indications of CMV infection and of a matching HLA type.

A note on this clonotype: Its target is unknown.

CDR3 length: 15 residues. Germline values: CDR1 ENHRY, CDR2 SYGVKD. V was clipped by 0 bases and J by 4 bases, with 12 bases between them. Study results and limitations: Ex vivo responses were dominated by HLA-C-restricted CMV-specific TCR beta clonotypes. People with CMV and the relevant HLA were identified by cumulative public TCR beta family frequency.

TCRdb re-called the reads through MiXCR, storing one row per CDR3 protein. The table shows roughly 100,000 distinct CDR3 sequences, with about 17% occurring only once. The origin of this receptor is a human donor in good health (CMV status not recorded). Some clones in this sample may be carry-over from other donors' samples. The chain couples TRBV10-3 to TRBJ1-1; no reliable D call. The sample consisted of PBMCs. CDR3 residues: CAISESRVLSTEAFF. The CDR3 nucleotides are TGTGCCATCAGTGAGTCTCGGGTTCTGAGCACTGAAGCTTTCTTT.